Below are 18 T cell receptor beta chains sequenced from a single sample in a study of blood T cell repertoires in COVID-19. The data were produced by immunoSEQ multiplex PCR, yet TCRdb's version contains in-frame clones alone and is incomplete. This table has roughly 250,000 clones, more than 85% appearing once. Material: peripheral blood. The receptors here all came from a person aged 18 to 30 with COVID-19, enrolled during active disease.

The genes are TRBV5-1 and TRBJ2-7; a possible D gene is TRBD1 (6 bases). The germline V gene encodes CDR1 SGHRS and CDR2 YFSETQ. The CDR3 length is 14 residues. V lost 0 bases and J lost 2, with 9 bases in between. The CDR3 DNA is TGCGCCAGCAGCTTGGAGGGGGTGACCTACGAGCAGTACTTC. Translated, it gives CASSLEGVTYEQYF. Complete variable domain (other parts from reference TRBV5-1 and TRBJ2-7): KAGVTQTPRYLIKTRGQQVTLSCSPISGHRSVSWYQQTPGQGLQFLFEYFSETQRNKGNFPGRFSGRQFSNSRSEMNVSTLELGDSALYLCASSLEGVTYEQYFGPGTRLTVT.

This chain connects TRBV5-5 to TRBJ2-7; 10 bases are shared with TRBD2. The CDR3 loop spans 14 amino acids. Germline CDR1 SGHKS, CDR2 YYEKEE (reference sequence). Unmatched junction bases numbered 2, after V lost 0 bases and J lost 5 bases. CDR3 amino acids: CASSLELAGNEQYF. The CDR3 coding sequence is TGTGCCAGCAGCTTGGAACTAGCGGGGAACGAGCAGTACTTC.

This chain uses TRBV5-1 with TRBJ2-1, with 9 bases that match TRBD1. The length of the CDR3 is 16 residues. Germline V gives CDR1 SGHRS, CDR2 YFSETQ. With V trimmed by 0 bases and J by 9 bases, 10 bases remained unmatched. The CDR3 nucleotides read TGCGCCAGCAGCTTGGCCAGGACAGGGGAGTTGGGTGAGCAGTTCTTC. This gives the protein CASSLARTGELGEQFF.

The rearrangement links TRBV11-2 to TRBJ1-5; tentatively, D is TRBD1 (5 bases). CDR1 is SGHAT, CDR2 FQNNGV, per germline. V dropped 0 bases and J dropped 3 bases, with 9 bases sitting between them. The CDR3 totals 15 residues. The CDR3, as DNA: TGTGCCAGCAGCTTAGATCGGGGGGTCAATCAGCCCCAGCATTTT. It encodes CASSLDRGVNQPQHF.

CDR3 residues: CASRDPSGSYEQYF. CDR3 bases: TGTGCCAGCAGGGACCCTAGCGGGTCCTACGAGCAGTACTTC. The chain links TRBV6-1 to TRBJ2-7; 8 bases map to TRBD2. Germline V gene data show CDR1 as MNHNS and CDR2 as SASEGT. The V and J ends lost 6 bases and 1 base, in that order; junction bases with no gene match: 5. The CDR3 sequence is 14 residues long.

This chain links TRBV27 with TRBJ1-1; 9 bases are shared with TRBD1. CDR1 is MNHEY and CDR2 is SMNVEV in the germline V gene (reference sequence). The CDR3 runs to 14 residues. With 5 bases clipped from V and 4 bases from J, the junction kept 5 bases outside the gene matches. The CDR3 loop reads CASSQTGGTTEAFF. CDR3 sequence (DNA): TGTGCCAGCAGTCAAACAGGGGGCACCACTGAAGCTTTCTTT.

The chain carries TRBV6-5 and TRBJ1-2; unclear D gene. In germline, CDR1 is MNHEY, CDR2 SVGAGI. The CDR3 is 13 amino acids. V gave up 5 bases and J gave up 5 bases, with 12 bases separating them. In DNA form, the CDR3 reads TGTGCCAGCAGTCCGCCCGGTGCATATGGCTACACCTTC. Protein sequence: CASSPPGAYGYTF.

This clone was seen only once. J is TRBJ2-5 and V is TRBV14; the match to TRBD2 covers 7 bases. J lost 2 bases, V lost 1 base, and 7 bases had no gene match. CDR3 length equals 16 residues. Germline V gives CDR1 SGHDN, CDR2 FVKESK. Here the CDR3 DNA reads TGTGCCAGCAGCCAAGGGAGGTTACTAGCGCAAGAGACCCAGTACTTC. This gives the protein CASSQGRLLAQETQYF.

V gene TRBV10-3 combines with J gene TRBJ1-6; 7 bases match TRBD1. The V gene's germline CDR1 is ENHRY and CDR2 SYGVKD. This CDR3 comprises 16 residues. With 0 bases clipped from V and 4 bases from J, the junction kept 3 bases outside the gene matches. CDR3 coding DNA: TGTGCCATCAGTGAGTCCCAACAGGGGTATAATTCACCCCTCCACTTT. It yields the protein CAISESQQGYNSPLHF.

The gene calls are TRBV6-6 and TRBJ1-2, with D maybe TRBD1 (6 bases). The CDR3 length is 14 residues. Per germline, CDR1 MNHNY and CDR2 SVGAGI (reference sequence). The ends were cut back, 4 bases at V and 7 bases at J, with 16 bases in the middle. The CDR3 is CASSSQGPLGGYTF. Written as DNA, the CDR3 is TGTGCCAGCAGTTCACAGGGCCCCCTAGGTGGCTACACCTTC.

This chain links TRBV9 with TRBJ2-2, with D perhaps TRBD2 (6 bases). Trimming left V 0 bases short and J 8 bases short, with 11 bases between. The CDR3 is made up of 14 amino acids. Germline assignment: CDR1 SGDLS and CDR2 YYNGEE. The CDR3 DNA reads TGTGCCAGCAGCGTAGGAGCGGGTGCGGGGGAGCTGTTTTTT. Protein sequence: CASSVGAGAGELFF.

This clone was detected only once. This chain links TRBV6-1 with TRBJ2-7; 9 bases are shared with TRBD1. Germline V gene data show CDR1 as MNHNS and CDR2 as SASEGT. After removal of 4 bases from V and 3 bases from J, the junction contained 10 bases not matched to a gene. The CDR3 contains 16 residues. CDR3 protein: CASSASPGTGHYEQYF. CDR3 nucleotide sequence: TGTGCCAGCAGTGCGTCCCCGGGGACAGGGCACTACGAGCAGTACTTC.

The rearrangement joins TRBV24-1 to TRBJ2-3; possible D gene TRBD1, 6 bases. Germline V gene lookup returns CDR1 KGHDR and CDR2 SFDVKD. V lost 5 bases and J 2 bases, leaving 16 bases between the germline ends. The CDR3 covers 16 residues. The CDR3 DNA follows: TGTGCCACCAGTGCCGCCCCAGGGGTTAACACAGATACGCAGTATTTT. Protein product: CATSAAPGVNTDTQYF.

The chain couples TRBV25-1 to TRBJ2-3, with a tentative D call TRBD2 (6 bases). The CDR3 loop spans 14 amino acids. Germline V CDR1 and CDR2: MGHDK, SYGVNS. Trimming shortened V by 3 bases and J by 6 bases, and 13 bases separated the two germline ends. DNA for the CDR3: TGTGCCAGCAGTGAGGGACTCGGCTCTGATACGCAGTATTTT. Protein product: CASSEGLGSDTQYF.

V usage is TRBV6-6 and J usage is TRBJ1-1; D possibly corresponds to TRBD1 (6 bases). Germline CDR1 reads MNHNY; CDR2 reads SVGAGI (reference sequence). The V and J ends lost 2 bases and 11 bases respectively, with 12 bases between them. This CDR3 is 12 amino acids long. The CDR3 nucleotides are TGTGCCAGCAGTTACGGGGGCCAGGGGGCTTTCTTT. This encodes CASSYGGQGAFF.

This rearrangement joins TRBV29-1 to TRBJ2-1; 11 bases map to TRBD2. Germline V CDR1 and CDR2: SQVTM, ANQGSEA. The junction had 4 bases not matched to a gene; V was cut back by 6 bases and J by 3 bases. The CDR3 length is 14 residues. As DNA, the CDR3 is TGCAGCGTGTTGACTAGCGGGAACTACAATGAGCAGTTCTTC. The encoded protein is CSVLTSGNYNEQFF.

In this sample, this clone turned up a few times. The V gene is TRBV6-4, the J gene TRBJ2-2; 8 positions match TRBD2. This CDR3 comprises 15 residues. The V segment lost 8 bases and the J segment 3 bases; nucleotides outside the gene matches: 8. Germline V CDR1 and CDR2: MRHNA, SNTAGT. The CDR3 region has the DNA TGTGCCAGCCGCCTGTTAGCGGGGCACACCGGGGAGCTGTTTTTT. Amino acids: CASRLLAGHTGELFF.

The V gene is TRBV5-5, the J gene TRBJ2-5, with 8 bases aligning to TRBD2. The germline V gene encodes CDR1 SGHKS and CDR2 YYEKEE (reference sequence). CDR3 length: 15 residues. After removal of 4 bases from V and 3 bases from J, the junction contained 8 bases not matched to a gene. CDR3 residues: CASSVAGGREETQYF. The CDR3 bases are TGTGCCAGCAGCGTGGCGGGGGGTCGTGAAGAGACCCAGTACTTC.